Shown below are 20 T cell receptor beta chains from a single sample sequenced in a study of a mutant IDH1 vaccine in newly diagnosed glioma. The data were produced by immunoSEQ multiplex PCR, yet TCRdb's version contains in-frame clones alone and is incomplete. The table includes over 55,000 clones, around 83% detected once. The sample's time point: baseline, week 1 (first vaccination visit). Sample treatment: pre-vaccination baseline after standard-of-care therapy. Source: peripheral blood mononuclear cells (PBMCs), taken from a glioma patient treated with radiotherapy, temozolomide or both. Source of these receptors: a woman between 18 and 29 years old with glioma. Some clones in this sample may be carry-over from other donors' samples.

Only one count was recorded for this clone. This chain uses TRBV10-3 with TRBJ1-3; the D gene is possibly TRBD1 (6 bases). Germline CDR1 ENHRY, CDR2 SYGVKD. This CDR3 is 18 amino acids long. Trimming pared 4 bases from V and 0 bases from J, leaving 19 bases between. The CDR3 is CAISAGGPIQFSGNTIYF. For the CDR3, the DNA is TGTGCCATCAGTGCCGGGGGCCCGATACAGTTCTCTGGAAACACCATATATTTT.

The table lists this clone with a few counts. The rearrangement joins TRBV11-3 to TRBJ1-1, with a possible D match to TRBD1 (6 bases). This CDR3 has 15 amino acids. Trimming cost V 5 bases and J 1 base, with 14 bases left between them. Germline CDR1 reads SGHNT; CDR2 reads YENEEA. In DNA form, the CDR3 reads TGTGCCAGCAGCCCGGACAGTTGGGGGAACACTGAAGCTTTCTTT. This codes for CASSPDSWGNTEAFF.

Here the CDR3 DNA reads TGTGCCAGTAGTTCCTGGACTAGCGATTCCAACGAGCAGTACTTC. Its translation: CASSSWTSDSNEQYF. The J gene is TRBJ2-7, the V gene TRBV19; 9 bases are shared with TRBD2. V gave up 5 bases and J gave up 5 bases; unmatched junction bases: 10. This CDR3 region has 15 residues. Per the germline V gene, CDR1 is LNHDA and CDR2 is SQIVND (reference sequence).

The chain joins TRBV5-1 to TRBJ1-2; D is unclear. Germline V gene sequence: CDR1 SGHRS, CDR2 YFSETQ. V gave up 0 bases and J gave up 8 bases, with 8 bases separating them. The CDR3 is 12 amino acids. As DNA, the CDR3 is TGCGCCAGCAGCTTGGCTCGCGGAGGCTACACCTTC. It is translated as CASSLARGGYTF.

This rearrangement joins TRBV6-1 to TRBJ1-3, with D possibly matching TRBD1 (6 bases). Trimming pared 4 bases from V and 0 bases from J, leaving 16 bases between. There are 17 residues in the CDR3. Germline V CDR1 and CDR2: MNHNS, SASEGT. The CDR3 region has the DNA TGTGCCAGCAGTGCGAAAGGACAGCAAGACTCTGGAAACACCATATATTTT. This gives the protein CASSAKGQQDSGNTIYF.

The V and J genes are TRBV4-3 and TRBJ2-7, with D unresolved. V was trimmed by 0 bases and J by 4 bases, leaving 16 bases between them. CDR3 length: 16 amino acids. CDR1 is LGHNA and CDR2 is YSLEER in the germline V gene. CDR3: CASSQEIMTRGYEQYF. CDR3 bases: TGCGCCAGCAGCCAAGAGATCATGACGCGCGGATACGAGCAGTACTTC.

The V gene is TRBV5-1, the J gene TRBJ1-1; D is uncertain. Germline V gene data show CDR1 as SGHRS and CDR2 as YFSETQ. Trimming left V 4 bases short and J 3 bases short, with 4 bases between. The CDR3 runs 11 residues. CDR3 protein: CASSPYTEAFF. CDR3 DNA sequence: TGCGCCAGCAGCCCCTACACTGAAGCTTTCTTT.

The chain carries TRBV5-5 and TRBJ1-2; 8 bases are a match to TRBD1. The junction had 13 bases not matched to a gene; V was cut back by 3 bases and J by 6 bases. The CDR3 loop spans 16 amino acids. The germline CDR1 and CDR2 sequences are SGHKS and YYEKEE (reference sequence). CDR3 loop: CASSSPEVRGLDGYTF. CDR3 sequence (DNA): TGTGCCAGCAGCTCACCGGAAGTCAGGGGGCTAGATGGCTACACCTTC.

The V and J genes are TRBV7-8 and TRBJ2-2; TRBD1 might be the D (5 bases). The germline CDR1 and CDR2 sequences are SGHVS and FQNEAQ. Trimming cost V 4 bases and J 1 base, with 7 bases left between them. The CDR3 has 14 residues. The CDR3 coding sequence is TGTGCCAGCAGCTCAGGGATGAACACCGGGGAGCTGTTTTTT. Translated, it gives CASSSGMNTGELFF.

This chain links TRBV9 with TRBJ2-7, with no clear D. Germline V CDR1 and CDR2: SGDLS, YYNGEE. The CDR3 is made up of 13 amino acids. V gave up 0 bases and J gave up 3 bases, with 7 bases separating them. CDR3 sequence reads: CASSVADLYEQYF. CDR3 DNA sequence: TGTGCCAGCAGCGTAGCTGATCTCTACGAGCAGTACTTC. The variable domain in full, with the rest retrieved from reference TRBV9 and TRBJ2-7, is DSGVTQTPKHLITATGQRVTLRCSPRSGDLSVYWYQQSLDQGLQFLIQYYNGEERAKGNILERFSAQQFPDLHSELNLSSLELGDSALYFCASSVADLYEQYFGPGTRLTVT.

The chain couples TRBV19 to TRBJ2-3; D possibly corresponds to TRBD2 (5 bases). The germline CDR1 and CDR2 sequences are LNHDA and SQIVND (reference sequence). V shed 3 bases and J shed 0 bases, with 13 bases lying between them. The CDR3 is made up of 16 amino acids. The CDR3 is CASSISRTGSTDTQYF. The CDR3 DNA sequence: TGTGCCAGTAGTATCAGCCGGACGGGGAGCACAGATACGCAGTATTTT.

In this sample, this clone turned up a few times. This chain joins TRBV4-1 and TRBJ2-7, with a tentative D call TRBD2 (5 bases). The CDR3 totals 15 residues. The V end lost 1 base, the J end lost 4 bases, and 14 bases lay between the germline ends. Germline V gives CDR1 MGHRA, CDR2 YSYEKL. CDR3 coding DNA: TGCGCCAGCAGCCAAGTAAGTCTAGCTAGGTACGAGCAGTACTTC. It yields the protein CASSQVSLARYEQYF.

J is TRBJ2-7 and V is TRBV27; 8 bases are a match to TRBD1. V lost 5 bases and J lost 6; bases outside the gene matches: 6. CDR3 length: 13 residues. Germline assignment: CDR1 MNHEY and CDR2 SMNVEV (reference sequence). In DNA form, the CDR3 reads TGTGCCAGCAGTCCATGGACAGGGTCCGAGCAGTACTTC. Translating gives CASSPWTGSEQYF.

This sequence joins TRBV19 and TRBJ2-6; no clear D. The germline CDR1 and CDR2 sequences are LNHDA and SQIVND (reference sequence). This CDR3 comprises 14 residues. Trimming shortened V by 5 bases and J by 2 bases, and 7 bases separated the two germline ends. The CDR3: CASSLPAGANVLTF. Here the CDR3 DNA reads TGTGCCAGTAGTCTGCCCGCTGGGGCCAACGTCCTGACTTTC.

The chain uses TRBV2 and TRBJ2-3; perhaps TRBD2 as D (6 bases). With 5 bases removed from V and 2 bases from J, the gap between germline ends came to 14 bases. The germline V gene has CDR1 SNHLY and CDR2 FYNNEI. The CDR3 is 15 amino acids. The CDR3 loop is CASSPGVANTDTQYF. The CDR3 DNA reads TGTGCCAGCAGTCCGGGGGTTGCCAACACAGATACGCAGTATTTT.

The chain uses TRBV9 and TRBJ2-1; 7 bases match TRBD2. The CDR3 totals 15 residues. In germline, CDR1 is SGDLS, CDR2 YYNGEE. The V gene end was trimmed by 0 bases and the J gene end by 9 bases; junction bases not matched to a gene: 9. CDR3 nucleotides: TGTGCCAGCAGCGTAGCTATGGGGGGGTGGGGTGAGCAGTTCTTC. It is translated as CASSVAMGGWGEQFF.

V and J are TRBV25-1 and TRBJ1-1; tentatively, D is TRBD1 (5 bases). Germline CDR1 and CDR2: MGHDK and SYGVNS. The V end was cut by 1 base, the J end by 8 bases, with 11 bases between. The CDR3 runs to 13 residues. Written as DNA, the CDR3 is TGTGCCAGCAGTGAATTTGGGGCAGCCGAAGCTTTCTTT. Amino acid sequence: CASSEFGAAEAFF.

The chain employs TRBV6-5 and TRBJ1-1; the match to TRBD1 covers 11 bases. Germline V gives CDR1 MNHEY, CDR2 SVGAGI. The CDR3 length is 12 residues. The J segment lost 12 bases and the V segment lost 5 bases, leaving 5 bases of the junction unmatched. The CDR3 DNA sequence: TGTGCCAGCAGTCGGACAGGGGGCGAAACTTTCTTT. Its protein product is CASSRTGGETFF.

The chain has TRBV9 and TRBJ2-3; no reliable D call. The CDR3 sequence is 15 residues long. Trimming removed 5 bases at V and 0 bases at J, with 13 bases between. Per germline, CDR1 SGDLS and CDR2 YYNGEE. DNA for the CDR3: TGTGCCAGCAGTGCTGTGGGGTCTAGCACAGATACGCAGTATTTT. Translation gives CASSAVGSSTDTQYF.

This chain uses TRBV30 with TRBJ2-1; 7 nucleotides line up with TRBD1. J was trimmed by 0 bases and V by 3 bases; bases with no gene match: 5. The germline V gene has CDR1 GTSNPN and CDR2 SVGIG (reference sequence). This CDR3 has 15 amino acids. The CDR3: CAWRRGDSSYNEQFF. The CDR3 DNA reads as TGTGCCTGGAGGAGAGGGGACAGCTCCTACAATGAGCAGTTCTTC.